This T cell receptor (beta chain) appears in the sequencing data of a study of T cell responses to AZD1222 COVID-19 vaccine. Study findings and constraints: Donors were largely white British and mainly female; clonal diversity was possibly underestimated.

This clone was seen just once. The target antigen is unknown. Germline CDR1 and CDR2: SGHTA and FQGTGA. Trimming took off 1 base at V and 1 base at J, with 4 bases between the two ends. The CDR3 totals 14 residues. Data came from immunoSEQ multiplex PCR; TCRdb stores just in-frame clones and leaves some out. The data show about 93,000 clones, just over 85% seen once. The receptor comes from an adult in good health. The chain employs TRBV7-3 and TRBJ2-2; D ambiguous. The sequencing here drew on peripheral blood, taken on day 0 of AZD1222 vaccination. In nucleotides, the CDR3 is TGTGCCAGCAGCTTAAGGGGGAACACCGGGGAGCTGTTTTTT. This codes for CASSLRGNTGELFF. Combining the CDR3 with reference TRBV7-3 and TRBJ2-2 gives the whole variable domain GAGVSQTPSNKVTEKGKYVELRCDPISGHTALYWYRQSLGQGPEFLIYFQGTGAADDSGLPNDRFFAVRPEGSVSTLKIQRTERGDSAVYLCASSLRGNTGELFFGEGSRLTVL.